This T cell receptor beta chain was profiled in a study of blood T cell repertoires in COVID-19. Study in general: Whether acute or convalescent, the COVID-19 samples came from the United States, Italy and Spain. In each case, the material was cDNA or gDNA derived from T cells, B-cell-depleted T cells, or PBMCs.

Original processing methods: Nucleated cell number was recorded as an estimate derived from reference gene primer amplification. The method was immunoSEQ multiplex PCR; TCRdb's version includes in-frame clones alone and lacks a portion of them. The V and J calls and clone size were taken over from that table, and D and trimming were inferred from the DNA. The table records roughly 120,000 clones, almost 85% of them present only once. This CDR3 is 15 amino acids long. Germline CDR1 SGHTA, CDR2 FQGNSA. V was clipped by 1 base and J by 4 bases; unmatched bases: 6. The chain couples TRBV7-2 to TRBJ2-7; TRBD1 matches at 8 bases. The clonotype originates from a man between 70 and 80 years old with active or convalescent COVID-19. The source material was peripheral blood. CDR3 DNA: TGTGCCAGCAGCTTAGGAAGCAGGGGGCGTTACGAGCAGTACTTC. It codes for CASSLGSRGRYEQYF.